This T cell receptor (beta chain) was sequenced for a study of glioma-infiltrating T cells. At the level of the study: Glioma patients had dexamethasone for six or fewer days before surgery. General study results and limits: Above-expected tissue-blood divergence occurred in all gliomas, most in low-grade ones.

This clonotype showed up many times. Its antigen is not known. V lost 10 bases and J lost 0; bases outside the gene matches: 4. The germline CDR1 and CDR2 sequences are MNHEY and SMNVEV (reference sequence). This CDR3 has 13 amino acids. Amplification of TCR alpha and beta CDR3 regions from RNA used iRepertoire nested multiplex PCR. Each CDR3 protein is one row after TCRdb ran MiXCR on the multiplex PCR reads. The sample has a few hundred thousand distinct CDR3 sequences; about two fifths are singletons. The chain joins TRBV27 to TRBJ2-7; TRBD2 aligns across 9 bases. The source of this sequence is a human donor with low-grade glioma or glioblastoma, undergoing nonglioma brain surgery, or in good health (not recorded which). The sequencing sample was made of glioma tissue, nonneoplastic brain tissue, or PBMCs (not recorded which). DNA of the CDR3: TGTGCCACCAGGACTAGCGACTCCTACGAGCAGTACTTC. Its translation: CATRTSDSYEQYF.